These 25 T cell receptor beta chains came from one sample sequenced in a study of early T cells in non-severe SARS-CoV-2 infection. MiXCR, applied by TCRdb to the 5' RACE reads, yields one record per CDR3 protein. Of about 61,000 distinct CDR3 sequences detected, roughly a tenth appear once; the ten largest clones hold more than 1.5%. The sequenced sample was whole blood. All receptors derive from an adult who was a healthcare worker with PCR-confirmed SARS-CoV-2 infection or an uninfected control (not recorded which).

Ten or more counts support this clonotype. The gene calls are TRBV6-2 or TRBV6-3 and TRBJ1-2; TRBD1 might be the D (5 bases). CDR1 and CDR2 (germline): MNHEY, SVGEGT. This CDR3 has 13 residues. V was trimmed by 5 bases and J by 5 bases, leaving 12 bases between them. The CDR3 DNA reads as TGTGCCAGCAGTCGACAGATTTTTTATGGCTACACCTTC. It codes for CASSRQIFYGYTF.

This clonotype was seen a few times. The rearrangement links TRBV28 to TRBJ2-7; D gene unclear. CDR3 size: 17 residues. The germline gives CDR1 MDHEN, CDR2 SYDVKM. Trimming removed 0 bases at V and 4 bases at J, with 19 bases between. CDR3 DNA sequence: TGTGCCAGCAGTTTATGGAGCCGGCAGTCGGTGGGGTACGAGCAGTACTTC. Its translation: CASSLWSRQSVGYEQYF.

Written as DNA, the CDR3 is TGTGCCAGCAGTTACACCCGCCCAGGGGTCCTAAGGCGAACCGGGGAGCTGTTTTTT. It translates to CASSYTRPGVLRRTGELFF. The genes are TRBV6-6 and TRBJ2-2, with TRBD1 as a possible D gene (6 bases). The CDR3 consists of 19 residues. Germline V gene lookup returns CDR1 MNHNY and CDR2 SVGAGI (reference sequence). V was clipped by 2 bases and J by 5 bases, with 24 bases between them.

This clonotype occurred many times. This chain joins TRBV29-1 and TRBJ2-3, with D unclear. Between the trimmed V and J ends, which lost 3 bases and 5 bases, there was a span of 9 bases. The CDR3 length is 12 residues. CDR1 and CDR2 (germline): SQVTM, ANQGSEA. This CDR3 reads CSVDHTLDTQYF. The CDR3 DNA sequence: TGCAGCGTTGATCACACTCTAGATACGCAGTATTTT.

This clonotype was counted many times. The chain recombines TRBV5-1 with TRBJ2-3, with 14 positions matching TRBD2. The CDR3 runs to 19 residues. V was pared by 0 bases and J by 6 bases, with 12 bases of the junction left unmatched. The germline V gene has CDR1 SGHRS and CDR2 YFSETQ. DNA for the CDR3: TGCGCCAGCAGCTTGGAAGGACTAGCGGGGGGTTTGATGTTGGATACGCAGTATTTT. Its translation: CASSLEGLAGGLMLDTQYF. The whole variable domain, remainder taken from reference TRBV5-1 and TRBJ2-3, is KAGVTQTPRYLIKTRGQQVTLSCSPISGHRSVSWYQQTPGQGLQFLFEYFSETQRNKGNFPGRFSGRQFSNSRSEMNVSTLELGDSALYLCASSLEGLAGGLMLDTQYFGPGTRLTVL.

This clonotype was counted a few times. V is TRBV29-1 and J is TRBJ2-5; perhaps TRBD1 as D (6 bases). Germline V gene lookup returns CDR1 SQVTM and CDR2 ANQGSEA. V lost 6 bases, J lost 2 bases, and 16 bases lay in between. This CDR3 has 14 residues. This CDR3 is CSVLPQGGQETQYF. The CDR3 DNA reads TGCAGCGTGTTACCACAGGGCGGTCAAGAGACCCAGTACTTC.

This clonotype was seen ten or more times. The V gene is TRBV18, the J gene TRBJ2-3; 9 bases align to TRBD2. The CDR3 loop spans 16 amino acids. The germline V gene encodes CDR1 KGHSH and CDR2 LQKENI. The J segment lost 5 bases and the V segment lost 3 bases, leaving 9 bases of the junction unmatched. Here the CDR3 reads CASSPTRGGRGDTQYF. DNA for the CDR3: TGTGCCAGCTCACCGACGCGGGGGGGCCGTGGAGATACGCAGTATTTT.

In its sample, this clonotype was seen many times. The rearrangement joins TRBV7-6 to TRBJ1-5, with no clear D. The germline V and J ends were trimmed by 1 base and 9 bases, with 13 bases remaining between them. The germline gives CDR1 SGHVS, CDR2 FNYEAQ. The CDR3 has 14 residues. The CDR3 is CASSLGPLGRPQHF. The CDR3 coding sequence is TGTGCCAGCAGCTTAGGACCTTTGGGTCGGCCCCAGCATTTT.

A remark on this clonotype: The junction departs from germline at one end; a sequencing error may be responsible. The chain has TRBV11-2 and TRBJ2-6; a possible D gene is TRBD1 (6 bases). CDR3 length equals 13 residues. Germline V CDR1 and CDR2: SGHAT, FQNNGV. The CDR3 reads CASRVVGANVLTF. CDR3 in DNA: TGTGCCAGCAGGGTGGTGGGGGCCAACGTCCTGACCTTC.

This clonotype has a count of ten or more. The chain has TRBV13 and TRBJ1-3; 8 positions agree with TRBD1. Germline loops: CDR1 PRHDT, CDR2 FYEKMQ (reference sequence). The CDR3 is 15 residues long. V dropped 5 bases and J dropped 2; count of bases not matched to a gene: 5. Here the CDR3 reads CASSPDRAPGNTIYF. In DNA, the CDR3 is TGTGCCAGCAGCCCGGACAGGGCGCCTGGAAACACCATATATTTT.

The sample holds many counts of this clonotype. The chain carries TRBV6-5 and TRBJ2-3; 8 nucleotides align to TRBD2. This CDR3 comprises 14 residues. V shed 6 bases, J shed 3 bases, and the junction held 5 bases outside the gene matches. CDR1 and CDR2 from the germline V gene are MNHEY and SVGAGI. The CDR3 reads CASSQREGTDTQYF. CDR3 in DNA: TGTGCCAGCAGCCAACGGGAGGGGACAGATACGCAGTATTTT.

This clonotype has a count of ten or more. CDR3 amino acids: CASSSGLAGGTQYF. DNA for the CDR3: TGTGCCAGCAGCTCCGGACTAGCGGGGGGTACGCAGTATTTT. The chain employs TRBV11-2 and TRBJ2-3, with 14 bases that match TRBD2. CDR3 length: 14 amino acids. J lost 8 bases, V lost 4 bases, and 2 bases had no gene match. The germline CDR1 and CDR2 sequences are SGHAT and FQNNGV.

Ten or more counts support this clonotype. The chain recombines TRBV3-1 with TRBJ2-1; TRBD2 agrees at 14 bases. The length of the CDR3 is 18 residues. Trimming took 4 bases from V and 3 from J; bases not matched to a gene: 8. Per the germline V gene, CDR1 is LGHDT and CDR2 is YNNKEL (reference sequence). The CDR3 protein is CASSPARTSGGSYNEQFF. CDR3 nucleotides: TGTGCCAGCAGCCCCGCGCGGACTAGCGGGGGGAGCTACAATGAGCAGTTCTTC.

This clonotype has a count of ten or more. The J gene is TRBJ2-1, the V gene TRBV30; D not certain. V shed 3 bases and J shed 5 bases, with 11 bases lying between them. This CDR3 has 13 residues. Germline V gene lookup returns CDR1 GTSNPN and CDR2 SVGIG (reference sequence). The CDR3 here is CAWSGRLNNEQFF. For the CDR3, the DNA is TGTGCCTGGAGCGGACGACTGAACAATGAGCAGTTCTTC.

This clonotype was counted at least ten times. Here the CDR3 DNA reads TGTGCCAGCAGTGAGGGACAGGCTAATTCACCCCTCCACTTT. Encoded protein: CASSEGQANSPLHF. The V and J genes are TRBV28 and TRBJ1-6, with 8 bases lining up with TRBD1. The germline gives CDR1 MDHEN, CDR2 SYDVKM. V gave up 5 bases and J gave up 6 bases; unmatched junction bases: 3. The CDR3 has 14 amino acids.

This clonotype was seen many times. V and J are TRBV5-1 and TRBJ2-5; 8 bases match TRBD1. Germline V gene data show CDR1 as SGHRS and CDR2 as YFSETQ. The CDR3 loop spans 13 amino acids. V dropped 4 bases and J dropped 4; count of bases not matched to a gene: 3. This CDR3 is CASSPGGRETQYF. The DNA for the CDR3 is TGCGCCAGCAGCCCAGGGGGCCGAGAGACCCAGTACTTC.

About this clonotype itself: A single base separates this from a much larger clone, so it may be a read error. V and J are TRBV6-5 and TRBJ2-7; 7 bases are shared with TRBD2. The CDR3 spans 13 residues. Germline CDR1 reads MNHEY; CDR2 reads SVGAGI. CDR3 loop: CTSRTRGDYEQYF. DNA of the CDR3: TGTACCAGCAGGACTAGAGGGGACTACGAGCAGTACTTC.

This clonotype appeared a few times. V is TRBV7-2 and J is TRBJ2-1; maybe TRBD1 (5 bases). Trimming removed 2 bases at V and 6 bases at J, with 17 bases between. CDR3 length: 16 amino acids. Germline assignment: CDR1 SGHTA and CDR2 FQGNSA. CDR3 loop: CASSLSGARRLNEQFF. The CDR3 DNA is TGTGCCAGCAGCTTAAGTGGGGCCAGAAGGCTCAATGAGCAGTTCTTC.

This clonotype was found a few times. The chain links TRBV20-1 to TRBJ2-5; D perhaps matches TRBD2 (7 bases). CDR1 and CDR2 from the germline V gene are DFQATT and SNEGSKA (reference sequence). The germline V and J ends were trimmed by 3 bases and 9 bases, with 17 bases remaining between them. CDR3 size: 13 residues. CDR3 in amino acids: CSASEGGASAQYF. The CDR3 nucleotides are TGCAGTGCTAGTGAGGGGGGGGCGTCTGCCCAGTACTTC.

This clonotype has just a few counts. This chain links TRBV18 with TRBJ2-7; 7 positions agree with TRBD2. This CDR3 is built from 14 residues. V lost 6 bases to trimming and J lost 3 bases; unmatched junction nucleotides: 8. Per germline, CDR1 KGHSH and CDR2 LQKENI. CDR3 sequence (DNA): TGTGCCAGCTCGCTCTCTAGCGGAGTCTACGAGCAGTACTTC. It yields the protein CASSLSSGVYEQYF. Full variable domain (missing parts from reference TRBV18 and TRBJ2-7): NAGVMQNPRHLVRRRGQEARLRCSPMKGHSHVYWYRQLPEEGLKFMVYLQKENIIDESGMPKERFSAEFPKEGPSILRIQQVVRGDSAAYFCASSLSSGVYEQYFGPGTRLTVT.

Comments on this clonotype: Germline is not matched at one junction end, which may reflect a read error. V usage is TRBV11-2 and J usage is TRBJ1-2; a possible D gene is TRBD1 (5 bases). CDR1 is SGHAT and CDR2 is FQNNGV in the germline V gene. This CDR3 spans 13 amino acids. CDR3 in amino acids: CDSSPSTDYGYTF. Written as DNA, the CDR3 is TGTGACAGCAGCCCGTCGACAGATTATGGCTACACCTTC.

This clonotype was counted a single time. V and J are TRBV5-1 and TRBJ1-6; D perhaps matches TRBD1 (6 bases). This CDR3 region has 18 residues. V gave up 0 bases and J gave up 0 bases, with 13 bases separating them. The V gene's germline CDR1 is SGHRS and CDR2 YFSETQ. The CDR3 DNA reads as TGCGCCAGCAGCTTGGACCCCCAGGGGAGCTCCTATAATTCACCCCTCCACTTT. This sequence encodes CASSLDPQGSSYNSPLHF.

This clonotype was recorded many times. The chain combines TRBV10-3 with TRBJ2-3, with 9 bases aligning to TRBD2. The CDR3 consists of 14 residues. Trimming removed 5 bases from V and 7 bases from J; junction bases left unmatched: 7. Germline-derived CDR1 and CDR2 are ENHRY and SYGVKD. The CDR3 DNA sequence: TGTGCCATCAGTTCTAGCGGGGACGCATATACGCAGTATTTT. Its protein is CAISSSGDAYTQYF.

This clonotype was seen many times. The chain's CDR3 is CSAAMGTGYEQYF. The CDR3 nucleotides read TGCAGTGCTGCAATGGGTACGGGCTACGAGCAGTACTTC. The chain is built from TRBV20-1 and TRBJ2-7; D is unclear. Per the germline V gene, CDR1 is DFQATT and CDR2 is SNEGSKA (reference sequence). The CDR3 is 13 residues long. V lost 5 bases and J lost 3, with 14 bases in between.

Many counts were recorded for this clonotype. The V gene is TRBV7-2, the J gene TRBJ1-1, with D maybe TRBD1 (5 bases). Germline lookup yields CDR1 SGHTA and CDR2 FQGNSA. The ends were cut back, 2 bases at V and 5 bases at J, with 9 bases in the middle. The CDR3 length is 13 residues. CDR3 DNA: TGTGCCAGCAGCTTAACCTGGGGGACTGAAGCTTTCTTT. Encoded protein: CASSLTWGTEAFF.